This entry lists 4 T cell receptor beta chains sequenced from one sample in a study of blood T cells in healthy people across ages. The authors ran a second PCR of roughly 7 to 11 cycles using a sample-barcoded 5' primer and a J-beta primer mix. TCRdb re-called the 5' RACE reads with MiXCR, one entry per CDR3 protein. In the table there are some 1.4 million distinct CDR3 sequences, approximately 42% of which are singletons. Sequenced: blood. Receptor source: a woman between 18 and 29 years old in good health.

A few counts support this clonotype. This chain links TRBV20-1 with TRBJ1-2; 8 positions match TRBD1. Unmatched junction bases numbered 5, after V lost 3 bases and J lost 8 bases. The length of the CDR3 is 12 residues. Germline V lookup: CDR1 DFQATT, CDR2 SNEGSKA (reference sequence). In DNA form, the CDR3 reads TGCAGTGCTAGGGACAGGGTGGAAGGCTACACCTTC. The encoded protein is CSARDRVEGYTF.

V and J are TRBV9 and TRBJ2-1; 10 bases are a match to TRBD2. V shed 2 bases and J 6 bases; nucleotides not matched to a gene: 5. CDR1 is SGDLS, CDR2 YYNGEE, per germline. The CDR3 is 15 amino acids. CDR3 sequence: CASSVLAGDLNEQFF. The CDR3 bases are TGTGCCAGCAGCGTGCTAGCGGGGGACCTCAATGAGCAGTTCTTC.

The chain combines TRBV5-6 with TRBJ2-3; no firm D call. The V gene lost 3 bases and the J gene lost 2 bases, with 16 bases spanning the gap. Germline V lookup: CDR1 SGHDT, CDR2 YYEEEE. The CDR3 has 16 residues. The CDR3 region is CASSYRITPTTDTQYF. The CDR3 nucleotides are TGTGCCAGCAGCTACCGAATAACTCCAACCACAGATACGCAGTATTTT.

This clonotype has a handful of counts. This chain connects TRBV20-1 to TRBJ2-7, with 10 bases matching TRBD2. Germline CDR1 reads DFQATT; CDR2 reads SNEGSKA (reference sequence). After removal of 5 bases from V and 0 bases from J, the junction contained 10 bases not matched to a gene. The CDR3 consists of 16 residues. The CDR3 here is CSAPLSSGGRSYEQYF. CDR3 coding DNA: TGCAGTGCTCCCCTCTCTAGCGGGGGACGCTCCTACGAGCAGTACTTC.